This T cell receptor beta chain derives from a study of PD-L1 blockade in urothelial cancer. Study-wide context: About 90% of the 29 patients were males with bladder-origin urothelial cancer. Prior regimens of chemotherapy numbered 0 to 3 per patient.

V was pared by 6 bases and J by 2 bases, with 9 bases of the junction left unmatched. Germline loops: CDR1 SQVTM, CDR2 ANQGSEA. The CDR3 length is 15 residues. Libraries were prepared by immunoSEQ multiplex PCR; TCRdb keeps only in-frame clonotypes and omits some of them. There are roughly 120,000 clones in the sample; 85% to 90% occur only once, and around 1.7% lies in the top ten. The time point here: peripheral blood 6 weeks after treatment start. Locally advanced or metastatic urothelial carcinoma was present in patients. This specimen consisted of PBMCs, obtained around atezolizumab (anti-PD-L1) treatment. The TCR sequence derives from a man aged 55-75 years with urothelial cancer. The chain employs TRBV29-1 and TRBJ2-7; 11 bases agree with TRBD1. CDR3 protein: CSVTYRDRGAYEQYF. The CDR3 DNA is TGCAGCGTGACCTACCGGGACAGGGGGGCCTACGAGCAGTACTTC.